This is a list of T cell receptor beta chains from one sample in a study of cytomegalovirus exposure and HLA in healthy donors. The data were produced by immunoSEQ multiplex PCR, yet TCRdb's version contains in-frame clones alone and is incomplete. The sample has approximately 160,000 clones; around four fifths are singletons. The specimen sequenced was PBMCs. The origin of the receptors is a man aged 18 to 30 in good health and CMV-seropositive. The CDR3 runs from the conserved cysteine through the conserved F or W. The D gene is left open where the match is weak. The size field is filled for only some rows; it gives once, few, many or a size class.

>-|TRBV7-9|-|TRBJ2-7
TGTGCCAGCAGCTGGGACATGCCCCACGAGCAGTACTTC
CASSWDMPHEQYF
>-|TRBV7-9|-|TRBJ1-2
TGTGCCAGCAGCTTTTGGTGGGGCATCTATGGCTACACCTTC
CASSFWWGIYGYTF
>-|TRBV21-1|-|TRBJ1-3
TGTGCCAGTTCAGGGGTCAGCTCTGGAAACACCATATATTTT
CASSGVSSGNTIYF
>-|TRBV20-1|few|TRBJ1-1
TGCAGTGCTAGTCAGAATGAAGCTTTCTTT
CSASQNEAFF
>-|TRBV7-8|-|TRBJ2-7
TGTGCCAGCAGCTTAGCGCTCGGTAAAGCGGCGTCTGTGAACTACGAGCAGTACTTC
CASSLALGKAASVNYEQYF
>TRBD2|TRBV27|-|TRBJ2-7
TGTGCCAGCAGTTTACTGCCAGCGGGAGCCTACGAGCAGTACTTC
CASSLLPAGAYEQYF
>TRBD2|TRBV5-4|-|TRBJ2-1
TGTGCCAGCAGCTTGGGGCGGGAGGATGAGCAGTTCTTC
CASSLGREDEQFF
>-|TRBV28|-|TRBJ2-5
TGTGCCAGCAGTTTTACCTACTCGGAAGAGACCCAGTACTTC
CASSFTYSEETQYF
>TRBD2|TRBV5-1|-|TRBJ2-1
TGCGCCAGCAACCTCGGGACTAGCGGACCATGGGATGAGCAGTTCTTC
CASNLGTSGPWDEQFF
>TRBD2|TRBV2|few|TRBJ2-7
TGTGCCACACAAGGGAGGGCCGTAGACGAGCAGTACTTC
CATQGRAVDEQYF
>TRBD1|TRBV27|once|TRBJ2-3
TGTGCCAGCAGTAGACAGGGACAGGGTTCAACAGATACGCAGTATTTT
CASSRQGQGSTDTQYF
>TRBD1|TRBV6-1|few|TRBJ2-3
TGTGCCAGCAGTGACGGGGGACAGGGGGCTACAGATACGCAGTATTTT
CASSDGGQGATDTQYF
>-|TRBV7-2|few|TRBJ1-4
TGTGCCAGCAGCAACACACCCCGAACTAATGAAAAACTGTTTTTT
CASSNTPRTNEKLFF
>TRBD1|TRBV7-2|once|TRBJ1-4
TGTGCCAGCAGCTCAGGACAGGGGGAGGGGAATGAAAAACTGTTTTTT
CASSSGQGEGNEKLFF
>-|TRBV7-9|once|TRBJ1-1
TGTGCCAGCAGCTTTTTCGGGGGAGACACTGAAGCTTTCTTT
CASSFFGGDTEAFF
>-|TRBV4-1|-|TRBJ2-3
TGCGCCAGCAGCCAAGGAGGGTCGGTGCAGTATTTT
CASSQGGSVQYF
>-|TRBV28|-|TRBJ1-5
TGTGCCAGCAGGAGGGAGCGGGGGGTATCTAGCAATCAGCCCCAGCATTTT
CASRRERGVSSNQPQHF
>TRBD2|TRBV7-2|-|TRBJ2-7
TGTGCCAGCAGCTTATCGCGGGAGCTAGGGTACGAGCAGTACTTC
CASSLSRELGYEQYF
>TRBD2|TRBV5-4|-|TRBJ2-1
TGTGCCAGCAGCTTGGGGGGCGGGAGCGGCGCAAATGAGCAGTTCTTC
CASSLGGGSGANEQFF
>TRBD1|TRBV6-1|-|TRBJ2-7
TGTGCCAGCAGTATCCGGGACAGGGGCTACGAGCAGTACTTC
CASSIRDRGYEQYF
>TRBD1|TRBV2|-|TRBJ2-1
TGTGCCAGCAGTGAACCGGGACAGGGCCGCTGGGATGAGCAGTTCTTC
CASSEPGQGRWDEQFF
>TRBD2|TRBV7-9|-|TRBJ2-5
TGTGCCAGCAGCCCCAGCGGGAGCAAGGAGACCCAGTACTTC
CASSPSGSKETQYF
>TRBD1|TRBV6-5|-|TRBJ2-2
TGTGCCAGCAGTTACGGGACAGTCACCGGGGAGCTGTTTTTT
CASSYGTVTGELFF
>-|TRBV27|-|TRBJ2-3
TGTGCCAGCAGTTTAGTGGGGGGTCTGACAGATACGCAGTATTTT
CASSLVGGLTDTQYF
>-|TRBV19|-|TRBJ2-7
TGTGCCAGTAGTACGGTGACAGGTCGCGAGCAGTACTTC
CASSTVTGREQYF
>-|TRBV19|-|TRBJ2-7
TGTGCCAGTAGTCTGAGAGGGTTGAGCTCCTACGAGCAGTACTTC
CASSLRGLSSYEQYF
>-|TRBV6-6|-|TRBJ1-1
TGTGCCAGCAGAGCCCCGAGGAACACTGAAGCTTTCTTT
CASRAPRNTEAFF
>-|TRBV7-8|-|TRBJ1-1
TGTGCCAGCAGCTTAGGGATCCGGGGGACTGAAGCTTTCTTT
CASSLGIRGTEAFF
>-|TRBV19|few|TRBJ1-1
TGTGCCAGTAGTACCGAGAGAAACACTGAAGCTTTCTTT
CASSTERNTEAFF
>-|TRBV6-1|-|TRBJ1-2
TGTGCCACCCGGGACACCCAAGACTATGGCTACACCTTC
CATRDTQDYGYTF
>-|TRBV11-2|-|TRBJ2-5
TGTGCCAGCAGCTTAGACCACTCCGGACATGCGGAGACCCAGTACTTC
CASSLDHSGHAETQYF
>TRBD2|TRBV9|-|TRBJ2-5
TGTGCCAGCAGCGTAGGGGGGGGGAAAGAGACCCAGTACTTC
CASSVGGGKETQYF
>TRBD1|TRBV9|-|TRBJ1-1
TGTGCCAGCCAGGGGGGAGGAAACACTGAAGCTTTCTTT
CASQGGGNTEAFF
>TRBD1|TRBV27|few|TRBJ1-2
TGTGCCAGCAGTCGTTCCGGGACAGGGTCGAGCTACACCTTC
CASSRSGTGSSYTF
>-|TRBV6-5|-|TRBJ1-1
TGTGCCAGCAGTTACGGGGGGGAGAACACTGAAGCTTTCTTT
CASSYGGENTEAFF
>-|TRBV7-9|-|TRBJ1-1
TGTGCCAGCAGCCCCTCGCGGGAATCCAACACTGAAGCTTTCTTT
CASSPSRESNTEAFF
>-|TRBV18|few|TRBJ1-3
TGTGCCAGCTCACCACCTTCCGTTGGAAACACCATATATTTT
CASSPPSVGNTIYF
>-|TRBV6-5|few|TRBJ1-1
TGTGCCAGCATTAGCATCGTGCGGACTGAAGCTTTCTTT
CASISIVRTEAFF
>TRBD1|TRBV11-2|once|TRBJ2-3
TGTGCCAGCAGCCCCCCCCCAGACAGGGTTGCAGATACGCAGTATTTT
CASSPPPDRVADTQYF
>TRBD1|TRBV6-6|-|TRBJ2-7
TGTGCCAGCAGTTACTGGCGACAGGGATCAGGCTACGAGCAGTACTTC
CASSYWRQGSGYEQYF
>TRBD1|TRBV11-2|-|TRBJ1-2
TGTGCCAGCAGCCCGGGTCTTATGGCAGGGGGCGCCGACTATGGCTACACCTTC
CASSPGLMAGGADYGYTF
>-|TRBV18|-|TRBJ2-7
TGTGCCAGCTCACCACAATTGGCACAGGGCCCCTCCTACGAGCAGTACTTC
CASSPQLAQGPSYEQYF
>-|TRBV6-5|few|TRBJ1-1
TGTGCCAGCGTAGTGAACACTGAAGCTTTCTTT
CASVVNTEAFF
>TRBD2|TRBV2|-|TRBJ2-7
TGTGCCACCTACAAAGCGGGAGAGGCCTACGAGCAGTACTTC
CATYKAGEAYEQYF
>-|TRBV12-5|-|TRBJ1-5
TGTGCTAGTGGTAAAGGAGGGGAGGGCAATCAGCCCCAGCATTTT
CASGKGGEGNQPQHF
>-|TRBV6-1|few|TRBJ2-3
TGTGCCAGCAAAAAAGGAGGGCATAGCACAGATACGCAGTATTTT
CASKKGGHSTDTQYF
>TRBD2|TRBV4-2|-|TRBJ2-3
TGTGCCAGCAGCCAAGGGGATAGTGGGGACTACACAGATACGCAGTATTTT
CASSQGDSGDYTDTQYF
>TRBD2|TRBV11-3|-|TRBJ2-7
TGTGCCAGCAGCCCGACTAGCGGAAGCTCCTACGAGCAGTACTTC
CASSPTSGSSYEQYF
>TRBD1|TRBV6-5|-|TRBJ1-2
TGTGCCAGCAGTTCCCGGACAGGGCCGGAGGGCTACACCTTC
CASSSRTGPEGYTF
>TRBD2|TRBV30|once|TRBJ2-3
TGTGCCTGGAGTTATAGCGGGAACCCCACAGATACGCAGTATTTT
CAWSYSGNPTDTQYF